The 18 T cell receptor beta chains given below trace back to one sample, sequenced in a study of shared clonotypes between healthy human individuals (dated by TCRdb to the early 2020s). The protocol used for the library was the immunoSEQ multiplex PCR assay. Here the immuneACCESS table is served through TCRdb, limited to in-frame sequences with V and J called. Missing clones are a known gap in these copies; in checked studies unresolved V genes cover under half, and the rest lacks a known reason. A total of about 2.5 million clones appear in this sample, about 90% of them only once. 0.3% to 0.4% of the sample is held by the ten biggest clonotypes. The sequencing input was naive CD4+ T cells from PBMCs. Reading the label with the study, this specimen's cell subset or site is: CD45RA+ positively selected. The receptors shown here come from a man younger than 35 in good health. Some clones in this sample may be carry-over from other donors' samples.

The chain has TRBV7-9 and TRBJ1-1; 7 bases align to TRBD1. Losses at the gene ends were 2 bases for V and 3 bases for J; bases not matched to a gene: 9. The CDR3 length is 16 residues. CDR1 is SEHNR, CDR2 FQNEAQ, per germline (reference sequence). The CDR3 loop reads CASSLYGAGGDTEAFF. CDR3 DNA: TGTGCCAGCAGCTTATACGGCGCAGGGGGTGACACTGAAGCTTTCTTT.

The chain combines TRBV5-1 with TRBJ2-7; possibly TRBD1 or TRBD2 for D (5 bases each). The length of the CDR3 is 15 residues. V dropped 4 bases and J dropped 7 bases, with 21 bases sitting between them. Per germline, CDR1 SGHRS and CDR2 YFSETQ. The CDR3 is CASSVGESLPREQYF. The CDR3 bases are TGCGCCAGCAGCGTGGGGGAGTCCCTCCCCAGGGAGCAGTACTTC.

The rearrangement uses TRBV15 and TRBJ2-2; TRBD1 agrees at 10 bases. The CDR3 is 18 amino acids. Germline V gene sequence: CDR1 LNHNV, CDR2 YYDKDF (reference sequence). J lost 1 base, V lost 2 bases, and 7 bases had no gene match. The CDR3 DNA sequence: TGTGCCACCAGCAGATTCCCGGGACAGGGGTTGAACACCGGGGAGCTGTTTTTT. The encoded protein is CATSRFPGQGLNTGELFF.

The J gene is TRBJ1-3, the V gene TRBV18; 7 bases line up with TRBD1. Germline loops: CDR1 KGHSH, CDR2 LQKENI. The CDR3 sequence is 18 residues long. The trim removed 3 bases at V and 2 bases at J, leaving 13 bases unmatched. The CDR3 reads CASSPGHRGGIAGNTIYF. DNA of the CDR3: TGTGCCAGCTCACCCGGACACAGGGGAGGTATTGCTGGAAACACCATATATTTT.

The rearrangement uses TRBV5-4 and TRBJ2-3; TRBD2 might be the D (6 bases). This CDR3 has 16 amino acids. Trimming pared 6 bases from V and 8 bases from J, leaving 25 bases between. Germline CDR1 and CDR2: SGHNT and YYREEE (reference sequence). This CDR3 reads CASTAPGAATPVTQYF. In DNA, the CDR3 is TGTGCCAGCACCGCCCCGGGAGCGGCCACCCCCGTTACGCAGTATTTT.

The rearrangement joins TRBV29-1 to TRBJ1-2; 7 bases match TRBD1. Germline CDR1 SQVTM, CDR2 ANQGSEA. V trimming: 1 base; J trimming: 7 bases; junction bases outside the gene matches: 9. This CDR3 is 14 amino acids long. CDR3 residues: CSVEAPTGSGGYTF. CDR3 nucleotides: TGCAGCGTTGAAGCTCCGACAGGGTCGGGTGGCTACACCTTC.

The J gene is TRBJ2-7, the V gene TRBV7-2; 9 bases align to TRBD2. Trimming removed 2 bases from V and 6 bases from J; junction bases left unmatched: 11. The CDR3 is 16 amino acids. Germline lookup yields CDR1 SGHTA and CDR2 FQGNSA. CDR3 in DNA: TGTGCCAGCAGCTTATTGCTAGCGGGACCTACCGCCGAGCAGTACTTC. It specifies CASSLLLAGPTAEQYF. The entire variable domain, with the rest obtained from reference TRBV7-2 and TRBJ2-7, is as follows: GAGVSQSPSNKVTEKGKDVELRCDPISGHTALYWYRQSLGQGLEFLIYFQGNSAPDKSGLPSDRFSAERTGGSVSTLTIQRTQQEDSAVYLCASSLLLAGPTAEQYFGPGTRLTVT.

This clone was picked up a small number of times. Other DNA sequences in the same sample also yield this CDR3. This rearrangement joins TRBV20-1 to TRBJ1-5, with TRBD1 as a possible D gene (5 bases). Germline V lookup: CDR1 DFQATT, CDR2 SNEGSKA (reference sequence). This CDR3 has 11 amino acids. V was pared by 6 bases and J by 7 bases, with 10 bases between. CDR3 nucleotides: TGCAGTGCCCAAGGGGCACAGCCCCAGCATTTT. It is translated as CSAQGAQPQHF.

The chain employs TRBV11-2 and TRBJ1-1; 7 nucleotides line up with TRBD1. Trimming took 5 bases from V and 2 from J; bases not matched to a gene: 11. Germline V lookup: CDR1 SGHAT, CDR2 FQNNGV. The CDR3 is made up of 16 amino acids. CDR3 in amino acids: CASSTHLDRFNTEAFF. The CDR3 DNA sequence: TGTGCCAGCAGCACCCACTTGGACAGGTTCAACACTGAAGCTTTCTTT.

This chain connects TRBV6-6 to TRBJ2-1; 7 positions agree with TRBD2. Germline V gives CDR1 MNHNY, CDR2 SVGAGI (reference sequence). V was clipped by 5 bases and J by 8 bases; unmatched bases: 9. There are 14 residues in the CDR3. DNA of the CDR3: TGTGCCAGCAGTGACCGGACTAGTCTGGATGAGCAGTTCTTC. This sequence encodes CASSDRTSLDEQFF.

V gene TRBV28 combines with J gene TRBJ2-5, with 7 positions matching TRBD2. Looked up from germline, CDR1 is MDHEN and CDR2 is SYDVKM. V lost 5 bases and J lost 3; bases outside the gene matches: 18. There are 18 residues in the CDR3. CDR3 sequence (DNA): TGTGCCAGCAGTACCCTGCGGTGGGCGGGAGTTTATGAAGAGACCCAGTACTTC. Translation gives CASSTLRWAGVYEETQYF.

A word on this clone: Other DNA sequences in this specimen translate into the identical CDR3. The CDR3, as DNA: TGTGCCAGCACGGCCGGGAACACCATATATTTT. This translates into CASTAGNTIYF. The V and J genes are TRBV6-5 and TRBJ1-3; no definite D call. V gave up 7 bases and J gave up 7 bases, with 8 bases separating them. This CDR3 is built from 11 residues. Per the germline V gene, CDR1 is MNHEY and CDR2 is SVGAGI.

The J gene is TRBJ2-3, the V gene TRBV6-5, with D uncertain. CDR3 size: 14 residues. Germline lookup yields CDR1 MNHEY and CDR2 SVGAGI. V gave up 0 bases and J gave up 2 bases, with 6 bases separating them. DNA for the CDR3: TGTGCCAGCAGTTACTCTCAGGCCACAGATACGCAGTATTTT. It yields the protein CASSYSQATDTQYF.

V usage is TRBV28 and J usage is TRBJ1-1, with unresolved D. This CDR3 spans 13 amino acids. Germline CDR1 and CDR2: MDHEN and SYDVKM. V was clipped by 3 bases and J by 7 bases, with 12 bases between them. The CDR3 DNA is TGTGCCAGCAGTTTTAGGGTTGGCGGTGAAGCTTTCTTT. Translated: CASSFRVGGEAFF.

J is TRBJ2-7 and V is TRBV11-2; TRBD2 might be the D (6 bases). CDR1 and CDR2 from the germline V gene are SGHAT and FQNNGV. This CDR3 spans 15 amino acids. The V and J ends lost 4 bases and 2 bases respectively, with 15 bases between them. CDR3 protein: CASSSSSGGAYEQYF. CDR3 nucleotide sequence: TGTGCCAGCAGCTCCAGTTCTGGCGGGGCCTACGAGCAGTACTTC.

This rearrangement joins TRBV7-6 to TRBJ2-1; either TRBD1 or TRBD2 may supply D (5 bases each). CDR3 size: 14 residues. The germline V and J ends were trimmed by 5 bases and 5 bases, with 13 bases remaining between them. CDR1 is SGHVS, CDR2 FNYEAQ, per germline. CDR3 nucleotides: TGTGCCAGCAGCAACCGGGACGGCAACAATGAGCAGTTCTTC. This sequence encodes CASSNRDGNNEQFF.

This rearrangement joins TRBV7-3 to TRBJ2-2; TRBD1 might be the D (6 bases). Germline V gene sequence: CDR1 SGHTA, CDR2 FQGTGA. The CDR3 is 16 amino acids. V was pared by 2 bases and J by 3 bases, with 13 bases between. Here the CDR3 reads CASSLGQGTYTGELFF. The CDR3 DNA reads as TGTGCCAGCAGCTTAGGGCAGGGGACCTACACCGGGGAGCTGTTTTTT.

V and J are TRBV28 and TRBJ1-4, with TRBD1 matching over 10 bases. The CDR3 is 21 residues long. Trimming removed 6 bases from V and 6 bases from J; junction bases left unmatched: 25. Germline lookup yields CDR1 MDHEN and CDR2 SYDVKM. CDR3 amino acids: CASSPFRPPGQGPRGDEKLFF. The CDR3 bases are TGTGCCAGCAGCCCTTTTAGACCACCGGGACAGGGGCCTCGGGGGGATGAAAAACTGTTTTTT.